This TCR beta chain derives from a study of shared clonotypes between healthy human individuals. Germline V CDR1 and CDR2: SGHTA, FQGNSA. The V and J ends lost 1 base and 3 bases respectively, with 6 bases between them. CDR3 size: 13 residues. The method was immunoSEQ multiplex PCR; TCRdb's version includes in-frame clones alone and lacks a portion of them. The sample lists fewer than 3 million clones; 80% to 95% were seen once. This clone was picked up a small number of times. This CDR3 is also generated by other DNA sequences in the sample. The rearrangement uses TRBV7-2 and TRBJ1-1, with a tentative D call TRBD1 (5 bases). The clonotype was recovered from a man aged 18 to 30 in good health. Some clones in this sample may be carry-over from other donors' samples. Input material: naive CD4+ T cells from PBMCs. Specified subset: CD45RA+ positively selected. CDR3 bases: TGTGCCAGCAGCTTAGAAGGGGACACTGAAGCTTTCTTT. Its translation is CASSLEGDTEAFF. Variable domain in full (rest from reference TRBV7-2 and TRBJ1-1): GAGVSQSPSNKVTEKGKDVELRCDPISGHTALYWYRQSLGQGLEFLIYFQGNSAPDKSGLPSDRFSAERTGGSVSTLTIQRTQQEDSAVYLCASSLEGDTEAFFGQGTRLTVV.